This entry describes one T cell receptor (beta chain). The CDR3 is made up of 15 amino acids. J gave up 5 bases and V 6 bases, and 9 bases lay outside the gene matches. Looked up from germline, CDR1 is MNHNS and CDR2 is SASEGT. Clones were read by immunoSEQ multiplex PCR, and TCRdb kept only the in-frame ones, dropping some. The table shows 30,000 to 35,000 clones, with 70% to 85% occurring only once. This sample stems from a study of OX40 agonist ivuxolimab in advanced cancers. Overall study: Three patients responded partially, comprising one with hepatocellular carcinoma and two with cutaneous melanoma.

V is TRBV6-1 and J is TRBJ1-1, with 10 bases aligning to TRBD1. The sample was CD4+ or CD8+ T cells sorted from blood, taken in a trial of the OX40 agonist ivuxolimab. The clonotype comes from an adult with an advanced solid tumor such as melanoma, head and neck, liver or kidney cancer. Here the CDR3 reads CASSDRQGAETEAFF. The CDR3 coding sequence is TGTGCCAGCAGCGATAGACAGGGGGCGGAGACTGAAGCTTTCTTT.